A selection of T cell receptor beta chains follows, all from one sample in a study of T cells in Graves' hyperthyroidism and ophthalmopathy. TCRdb re-analysed the multiplex PCR reads in MiXCR, keeping a single row per CDR3 protein. The data hold about 280,000 distinct CDR3 sequences, with 25% observed a single time. The sample consisted of blood. The receptors were gathered from a middle-aged man with Graves' hyperthyroidism that later progressed to Graves' ophthalmopathy. Both conserved end residues are part of each CDR3. Each record gives: D gene, J gene, V gene, clone size, CDR3 protein, CDR3 DNA. The D gene is left open where the match is weak. Part of the rows lack a size; the others show once, few, many or a class for expanded clones.

D: NA; J: TRBJ2-6; V: TRBV7-3; size: many; CDR3: CASSLLGRASGANVLTF; DNA: TGTGCCAGCAGCTTACTGGGCAGGGCATCCGGGGCCAACGTCCTGACTTTC
D: NA; J: TRBJ2-2; V: TRBV5-1; size: many; CDR3: CASRTERRNTGELFF; DNA: TGCGCCAGCAGGACAGAGCGAAGGAACACCGGGGAGCTGTTTTTT
D: NA; J: TRBJ2-3; V: TRBV7-2; size: NA; CDR3: CASSTPLSANTDTQYF; DNA: TGTGCCAGCAGCACCCCCTTATCCGCAAACACAGATACGCAGTATTTT
D: TRBD2; J: TRBJ2-1; V: TRBV11-2; size: many; CDR3: CASSLPNAGGFHEQFF; DNA: TGTGCCAGCAGCTTGCCCAATGCGGGAGGGTTTCATGAGCAGTTCTTC
D: NA; J: TRBJ1-2; V: TRBV27; size: NA; CDR3: CASRQREGGSYTF; DNA: TGTGCCAGCAGACAGCGGGAGGGGGGAAGCTACACCTTC
D: TRBD1; J: TRBJ2-5; V: TRBV5-6; size: many; CDR3: CASSIAGGLETQYF; DNA: TGTGCCAGCAGCATCGCAGGGGGCCTAGAGACCCAGTACTTC
D: NA; J: TRBJ2-7; V: TRBV12-3/TRBV12-4; size: NA; CDR3: CASSWDHLYEQYF; DNA: TGTGCCAGCAGTTGGGACCACCTCTACGAGCAGTACTTC
D: NA; J: TRBJ2-7; V: TRBV28; size: many; CDR3: CASTPRDTREAIYEQYF; DNA: TGTGCCAGCACCCCCCGAGATACTAGAGAGGCGATTTACGAGCAGTACTTC
D: TRBD2; J: TRBJ2-7; V: TRBV7-6; size: many; CDR3: CASSPSPTSGPVNF; DNA: TGTGCCAGCAGCCCGAGCCCCACTAGCGGCCCAGTTAACTTC
D: NA; J: TRBJ1-5; V: TRBV7-8; size: NA; CDR3: CASSFAGHQPQHF; DNA: TGTGCCAGCAGCTTCGCCGGTCATCAGCCCCAGCATTTT
D: TRBD1; J: TRBJ1-2; V: TRBV4-2; size: many; CDR3: CASSQDRQGSARNYGYTF; DNA: TGTGCCAGCAGCCAAGATCGACAGGGGTCCGCTCGTAACTATGGCTACACCTTC
D: NA; J: TRBJ2-2; V: TRBV7-9; size: NA; CDR3: CAIGGVSGGELFF; DNA: TGTGCCATCGGCGGGGTTTCGGGCGGGGAGCTGTTTTTT
D: NA; J: TRBJ2-5; V: TRBV7-2; size: NA; CDR3: CASSLGLLGTQYF; DNA: TGTGCCAGCAGCTTAGGACTTCTCGGGACCCAGTACTTC
D: NA; J: TRBJ1-5; V: TRBV7-3; size: many; CDR3: CASSLGAFQPQHF; DNA: TGTGCCAGCAGTCTAGGGGCTTTTCAGCCCCAGCATTTT
D: TRBD1; J: TRBJ2-5; V: TRBV29-1; size: many; CDR3: CSETGYRGSETQYF; DNA: TGCTCCGAGACCGGGTACAGGGGGTCAGAGACCCAGTACTTC
D: NA; J: TRBJ2-7; V: TRBV24-1; size: many; CDR3: CATSLGHSSSYEQYF; DNA: TGTGCCACCAGCCTAGGACACTCAAGCTCCTACGAGCAGTACTTC
D: NA; J: TRBJ1-1; V: TRBV28; size: few; CDR3: CASSDTDPWSTEAFF; DNA: TGTGCCAGCAGTGATACAGACCCGTGGAGCACTGAAGCTTTCTTT
D: TRBD1; J: TRBJ1-1; V: TRBV6-5; size: many; CDR3: CASSYPTGGVTEAFF; DNA: TGTGCCAGCAGTTACCCTACAGGGGGCGTCACTGAAGCTTTCTTT